This TCR beta chain was identified in a study of blood T cell repertoires in COVID-19. Study details: Acute-phase and convalescent COVID-19 samples originated in the United States, Italy and Spain.

In the study's own analysis: How many nucleated cells were present was estimated from reference gene primer amplification. Clones were read by immunoSEQ multiplex PCR, and TCRdb kept only the in-frame ones, dropping some. V, J and clone size reflect that table, while D and trimming were determined from the DNA. Of about 100,000 clones listed, roughly 80% were seen once; the top ten hold 4% to 6%. Patients of the Seattle cohort, enrolled during active infection, were followed longitudinally. The CDR3 runs 15 residues. V was shortened by 4 bases and J by 5 bases, with 14 bases between the two germline ends. The V gene's germline CDR1 is LNHDA and CDR2 SQIVND (reference sequence).

The sequence came from a man older than 75 with COVID-19, enrolled during active disease. Sequenced: peripheral blood. This chain connects TRBV19 to TRBJ1-4; D might be TRBD1 (5 bases). Written as DNA, the CDR3 is TGTGCCAGTAGTACCGCGGGACTCACCAATGAAAAACTGTTTTTT. This codes for CASSTAGLTNEKLFF.